The clone carrying this T cell receptor beta chain was seen ten or more times. This entry is derived from a study of T-cell reconstitution after alpha-beta-depleted transplantation in children. Unique molecular identifiers were built into the TCRbeta library. TCRdb independently ran MiXCR on the PCR reads; one entry per CDR3 protein. The table lists around 200,000 distinct CDR3 sequences, approximately 7% of them singletons, with around 3% in the top ten. The CDR3 has 12 amino acids. Deletions cut 7 bases from V and 7 bases from J, with 11 bases between. Germline V CDR1 and CDR2: LNHDA, SQIVND (reference sequence).

The TCR originated in a human donor who donated a stem cell graft to a child with Wiskott-Aldrich syndrome. The chain joins TRBV19 to TRBJ2-1, with a possible D match to TRBD1 (5 bases). The input for sequencing was PBMCs from the stem cell graft donor, taken from the stem cell graft. CDR3 amino acids: CASIDSINEQFF. The DNA of the CDR3 is TGTGCCAGTATTGACAGTATTAATGAGCAGTTCTTC.